This T cell receptor (beta chain) was obtained from a study of a mutant IDH1 vaccine in newly diagnosed glioma. Across the whole study: Vaccines were first given 4-6 weeks after radiotherapy alone, or with temozolomide cycles. Most patients had received both radiotherapy and temozolomide, the prior options being radiotherapy, temozolomide, or both. Whole-study findings and limits: Of all patients, roughly 93% showed vaccine-induced immune responses.

The sample's time point: week 47, end of study. Each dose of the vaccine consisted of 300 ug of mutant IDH1 20-mer peptide, with topical imiquimod. Patients had eight vaccinations, in weeks 1, 3, 5, 7, 11, 15, 19 and 23. TCRdb keeps only in-frame clones here, not all; method: immunoSEQ multiplex PCR. Counted here are tens of thousands of clones, 83% occurring once; the ten biggest clones make up 3.5% to 4.5%. The junction had 4 bases not matched to a gene; V was cut back by 4 bases and J by 1 base. The germline gives CDR1 SGHKS, CDR2 YYEKEE (reference sequence). The CDR3 extends over 14 amino acids. A word on this clone: Its specificity is not known.

This TCR was recovered from a man between 25 and 39 years old with glioma. The chain carries TRBV5-5 and TRBJ1-2, with 7 bases aligning to TRBD1. The sample consisted of PBMCs, taken from a glioma patient whose treatment included an IDH1 peptide vaccine. In nucleotides, the CDR3 is TGTGCCAGCAGCGGAGGGGGCGGTAACTATGGCTACACCTTC. Residues: CASSGGGGNYGYTF.